Detailed here is one T cell receptor (beta chain). This specimen comes from a study of T cell responses to AZD1222 COVID-19 vaccine. The junction had 4 bases not matched to a gene; V was cut back by 1 base and J by 4 bases. Germline lookup yields CDR1 SGHVS and CDR2 FQNEAQ. The CDR3 runs to 15 residues. The assay was immunoSEQ multiplex PCR, and TCRdb's table has in-frame clones only and misses some. This sample has tens of thousands of clones; roughly nine tenths occur once, and the top ten carry approximately 1.3%. The specimen comprised peripheral blood, sampled 28 days after the second AZD1222 dose. J is TRBJ2-1 and V is TRBV7-8, with TRBD2 identical over 7 bases. The clonotype originates from an adult who received the AZD1222 COVID-19 vaccine. The CDR3 region is CASSLEGEGYNEQFF. The CDR3 DNA sequence: TGTGCCAGCAGCTTAGAAGGGGAGGGATACAATGAGCAGTTCTTC.